A selection of T cell receptor beta chains follows, all from one sample in a study of CD8 T cells in Susac syndrome. TCRdb used MiXCR to reprocess the immunoSEQ multiplex PCR reads, holding one entry per CDR3 protein. The sample has about 130,000 distinct CDR3 sequences; roughly 96% are singletons. The material sequenced was CD4+ T cells from PBMCs. These receptors were taken from a human donor in good health. Each CDR3 is given without its conserved first and last residue. Rows give clone size only sometimes, using once, few, many, or a class for an expanded clone.

clone_size,v_call,j_call,cdr3_aa
.,TRBV12-3/TRBV12-4,TRBJ1-5,ASSTREWQPQH
.,TRBV7-2,TRBJ2-7,ASSLVRGREQY
.,TRBV12-3/TRBV12-4,TRBJ2-5,ASSPGPRETQY
.,TRBV5-1,TRBJ2-1,ARTTAYNEQF
.,TRBV20-1,TRBJ2-2,SARDQPSGRGELF
.,TRBV7-2,TRBJ2-2,ASSSGGLAGLSGELF
.,TRBV29-1,TRBJ2-7,SVGPGDPIEQY
once,TRBV5-1,TRBJ2-7,ASSLVSGSSYEQY
.,TRBV7-9,TRBJ2-5,ASSSPRRSKETQY
few,TRBV19,TRBJ2-2,ASRERGDTGELF
.,TRBV29-1,TRBJ2-7,SVGGTSSYEQY
.,TRBV11-1,TRBJ2-1,ASRRDSSYNEQF
.,TRBV4-1,TRBJ1-5,ASSQVEDNQPQH
.,TRBV27,TRBJ1-1,ASSSPQGGGTEAF
.,TRBV7-2,TRBJ2-3,ASSPKTSGGTDTQY
.,TRBV27,TRBJ1-1,ASSLSGRLNTEAF